The 6 T cell receptor beta chains listed next were all sequenced from one sample in a study of cytomegalovirus exposure and HLA in healthy donors. Use of 60 Vbeta and 13 Jbeta primers characterized the PCR. Data came from immunoSEQ multiplex PCR; TCRdb stores just in-frame clones and leaves some out. The sample includes fewer than 150,000 clones, around 63% of them seen just once. Sequences were obtained from PBMCs. Receptor source: a human donor in good health.

This clone has just one count. CDR3 protein: CASSYSGRKLFF. The CDR3 DNA follows: TGTGCCAGCAGTTACTCCGGGAGAAAACTGTTTTTT. The chain is built from TRBV6-5 and TRBJ1-4; D unclear. The CDR3 covers 12 residues. Germline V gene lookup returns CDR1 MNHEY and CDR2 SVGAGI. The ends were cut back, 0 bases at V and 10 bases at J, with 6 bases in the middle.

V and J are TRBV5-1 and TRBJ2-5; 9 bases match TRBD2. This CDR3 region has 15 residues. Germline V CDR1 and CDR2: SGHRS, YFSETQ. The J segment lost 7 bases and the V segment lost 5 bases, leaving 12 bases of the junction unmatched. This CDR3 reads CASRASGNAEGTQYF. Here the CDR3 DNA reads TGCGCCAGCAGGGCTAGCGGGAATGCCGAAGGGACCCAGTACTTC.

The chain has TRBV5-1 and TRBJ2-1; 9 positions match TRBD2. The ends lost 0 bases at V and 3 bases at J; junction bases unmatched: 10. Germline CDR1 SGHRS, CDR2 YFSETQ. There are 18 residues in the CDR3. CDR3 sequence reads: CASSLAPSGIQHYNEQFF. The CDR3, as DNA: TGCGCCAGCAGCTTGGCCCCTAGCGGGATCCAACACTACAATGAGCAGTTCTTC.

This clone was counted between two and nine times. The chain couples TRBV6-1 to TRBJ2-7, with a possible D match to TRBD1 (6 bases). V lost 1 base and J 8 bases, leaving 9 bases between the germline ends. There are 12 residues in the CDR3. Germline V gene sequence: CDR1 MNHNS, CDR2 SASEGT. The CDR3 is CASSEDRDQQYF. CDR3 in DNA: TGTGCCAGCAGTGAAGACAGGGACCAGCAGTACTTC.

This clone was recorded a few times. Written as DNA, the CDR3 is TGTGCCAGCAGCCCGAGGATAGGCACAGATACGCAGTATTTT. Translated: CASSPRIGTDTQYF. The chain joins TRBV11-3 to TRBJ2-3; D gene unclear. From germline, CDR1 is SGHNT and CDR2 YENEEA. The V end was cut by 5 bases, the J end by 1 base, with 10 bases between. CDR3 length: 14 residues.

This clone came up a few times. The J gene is TRBJ1-4, the V gene TRBV7-2; D might be TRBD1 (6 bases). The CDR3 sequence is 15 residues long. Germline CDR1 SGHTA, CDR2 FQGNSA. Trimming took 5 bases from V and 6 from J, leaving 16 bases between them. The CDR3 here is CASSEGGGAYEKLFF. In DNA form, the CDR3 reads TGTGCCAGCAGCGAAGGGGGAGGGGCCTATGAAAAACTGTTTTTT.